These T cell receptor beta chains were read from a single sample in a study of cytomegalovirus exposure and HLA in healthy donors. Repertoires were generated with immunoSEQ multiplex PCR, while TCRdb's copy carries only in-frame clones and drops some. The sample shows about 110,000 clones, around 85% of them seen only once. The sample consisted of PBMCs. All receptors derive from a man aged 35-49 years in good health and CMV-seronegative. Both conserved end residues are trimmed from each CDR3.

TRBJ2-7,TRBV5-1,ASSRDIQGAYDEQY
TRBJ2-5,TRBV4-3,ASSQVRRGQETQY
TRBJ1-2,TRBV6-5,ASSSNTGWDGYT
TRBJ2-7,TRBV5-1,ASSSQGAYEQY
TRBJ1-1,TRBV28,ASILGGRNTEAF
TRBJ1-6,TRBV6-5,ASSYSGNNLNSPLH
TRBJ2-1,TRBV9,ASSVGGWAGGPQF
TRBJ1-5,TRBV28,ASSATGGSVQPQH
TRBJ2-2,TRBV29-1,SVDRARTGELF
TRBJ1-5,TRBV6-1,ASMTGASNQPQH
TRBJ2-7,TRBV10-3,AITDRGLYEQY
TRBJ1-3,TRBV2,ASSVTTAGNTIY
TRBJ2-3,TRBV6-4,ASSPLSGGGTDTQY
TRBJ1-1,TRBV7-9,ASSLGSGGRTEAF
TRBJ2-5,TRBV14,ASRDWHQETQY
TRBJ2-3,TRBV6-1,ASSAAGGLNTQY
TRBJ2-2,TRBV30,ATRLAGELF
TRBJ1-1,TRBV10-3,AIRQDLNTEAF
TRBJ2-7,TRBV5-8,ASSLGQAFSYEQY
TRBJ2-3,TRBV5-1,ASSLERRGGDTQY
TRBJ2-7,TRBV6-1,ASNRGAEQY
TRBJ1-3,TRBV28,ASSQQGLDGNTIY
TRBJ2-3,TRBV14,ASSQDVGDFTDTQY
TRBJ2-7,TRBV28,ASSLWSGEQY
TRBJ2-4,TRBV27,ASARDRKNIQY
TRBJ1-5,TRBV4-1,ASSHINQPQH